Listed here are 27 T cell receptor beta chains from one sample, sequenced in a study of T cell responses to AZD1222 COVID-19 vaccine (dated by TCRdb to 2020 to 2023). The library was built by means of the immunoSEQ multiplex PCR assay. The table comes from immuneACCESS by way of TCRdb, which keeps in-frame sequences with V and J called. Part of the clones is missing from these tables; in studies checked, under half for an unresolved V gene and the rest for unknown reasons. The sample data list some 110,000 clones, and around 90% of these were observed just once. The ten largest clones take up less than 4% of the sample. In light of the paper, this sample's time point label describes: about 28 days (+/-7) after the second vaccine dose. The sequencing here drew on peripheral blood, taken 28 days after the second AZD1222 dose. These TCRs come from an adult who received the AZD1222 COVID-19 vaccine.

This CDR3 reads CASSELGGDRNTEAFF. CDR3 DNA: TGTGCCAGCAGTGAACTAGGTGGGGACCGTAACACTGAAGCTTTCTTT. V gene TRBV2 combines with J gene TRBJ1-1; a weak D match, TRBD1 (5 bases). V shed 2 bases and J shed 2 bases, with 15 bases lying between them. Germline CDR1 and CDR2: SNHLY and FYNNEI. The CDR3 is made up of 16 amino acids.

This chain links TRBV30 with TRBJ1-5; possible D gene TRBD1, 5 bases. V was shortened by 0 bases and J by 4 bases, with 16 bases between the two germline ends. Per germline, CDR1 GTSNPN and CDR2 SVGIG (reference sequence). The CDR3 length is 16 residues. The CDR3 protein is CAWSVQAGAGNQPQHF. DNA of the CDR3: TGTGCCTGGAGTGTACAGGCAGGCGCTGGAAATCAGCCCCAGCATTTT. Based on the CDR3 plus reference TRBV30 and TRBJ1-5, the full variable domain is SQTIHQWPATLVQPVGSPLSLECTVEGTSNPNLYWYRQAAGRGLQLLFYSVGIGQISSEVPQNLSASRPQDRQFILSSKKLLLSDSGFYLCAWSVQAGAGNQPQHFGDGTRLSIL.

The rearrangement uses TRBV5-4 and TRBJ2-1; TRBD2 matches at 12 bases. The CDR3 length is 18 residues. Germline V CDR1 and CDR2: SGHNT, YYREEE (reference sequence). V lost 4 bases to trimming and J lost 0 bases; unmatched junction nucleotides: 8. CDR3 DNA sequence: TGTGCCAGCAGCACGCCGGGACTAGCGGGCTCCTCCTACAATGAGCAGTTCTTC. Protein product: CASSTPGLAGSSYNEQFF.

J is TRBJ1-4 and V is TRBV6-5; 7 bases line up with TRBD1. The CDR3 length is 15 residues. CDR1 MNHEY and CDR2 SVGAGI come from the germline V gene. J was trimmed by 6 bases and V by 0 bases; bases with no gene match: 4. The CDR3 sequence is CASSYSGQRHEKLFF. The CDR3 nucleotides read TGTGCCAGCAGTTACTCGGGACAGCGTCATGAAAAACTGTTTTTT.

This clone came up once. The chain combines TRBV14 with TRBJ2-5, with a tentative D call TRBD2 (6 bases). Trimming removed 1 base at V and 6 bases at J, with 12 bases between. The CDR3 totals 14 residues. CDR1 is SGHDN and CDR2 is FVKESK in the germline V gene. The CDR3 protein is CASSQAAGGKTQYF. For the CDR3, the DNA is TGTGCCAGCAGCCAAGCCGCCGGGGGAAAGACCCAGTACTTC.

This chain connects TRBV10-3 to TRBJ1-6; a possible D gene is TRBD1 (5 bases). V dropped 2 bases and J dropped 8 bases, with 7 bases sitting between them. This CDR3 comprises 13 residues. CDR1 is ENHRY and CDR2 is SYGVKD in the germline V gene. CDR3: CAISERGDSPLHF. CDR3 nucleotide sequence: TGTGCCATCAGTGAGCGGGGGGATTCACCCCTCCACTTT.

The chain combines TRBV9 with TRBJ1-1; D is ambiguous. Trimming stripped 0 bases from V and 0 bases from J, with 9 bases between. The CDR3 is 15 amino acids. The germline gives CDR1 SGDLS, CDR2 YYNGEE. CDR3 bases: TGTGCCAGCAGCGTAGTTAGTAGCCTGAACACTGAAGCTTTCTTT. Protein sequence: CASSVVSSLNTEAFF. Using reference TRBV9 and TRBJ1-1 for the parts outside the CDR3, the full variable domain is DSGVTQTPKHLITATGQRVTLRCSPRSGDLSVYWYQQSLDQGLQFLIQYYNGEERAKGNILERFSAQQFPDLHSELNLSSLELGDSALYFCASSVVSSLNTEAFFGQGTRLTVV.

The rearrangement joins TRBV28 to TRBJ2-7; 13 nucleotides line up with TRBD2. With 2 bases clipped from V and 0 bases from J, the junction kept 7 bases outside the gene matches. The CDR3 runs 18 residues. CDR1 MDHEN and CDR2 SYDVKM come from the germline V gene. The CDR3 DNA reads TGTGCCAGCAGTTTAGGGACTAGCGGGATGGGGCCCTCCTACGAGCAGTACTTC. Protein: CASSLGTSGMGPSYEQYF.

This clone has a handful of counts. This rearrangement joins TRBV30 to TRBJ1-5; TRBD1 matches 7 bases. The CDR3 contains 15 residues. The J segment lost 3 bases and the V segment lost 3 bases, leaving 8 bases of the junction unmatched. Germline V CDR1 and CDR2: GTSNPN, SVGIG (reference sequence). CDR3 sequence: CAWSPGTVDNQPQHF. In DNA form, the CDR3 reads TGTGCCTGGAGCCCCGGGACAGTAGACAATCAGCCCCAGCATTTT.

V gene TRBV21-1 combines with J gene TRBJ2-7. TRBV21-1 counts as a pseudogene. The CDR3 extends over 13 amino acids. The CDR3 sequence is CANPGRGPGEQYF. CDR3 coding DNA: TGTGCCAACCCAGGGAGGGGGCCGGGAGAGCAGTACTTC.

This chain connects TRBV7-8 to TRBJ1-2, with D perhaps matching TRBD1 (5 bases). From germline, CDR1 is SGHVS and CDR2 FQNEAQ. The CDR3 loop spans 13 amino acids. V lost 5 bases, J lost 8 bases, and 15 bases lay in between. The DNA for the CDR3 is TGTGCCAGCAGCCCTACTGACAGTGGCGGCTACACCTTC. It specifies CASSPTDSGGYTF. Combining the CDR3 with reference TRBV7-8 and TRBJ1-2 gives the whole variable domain GAGVSQSPRYKVAKRGQDVALRCDPISGHVSLFWYQQALGQGPEFLTYFQNEAQLDKSGLPSDRFFAERPEGSVSTLKIQRTQQEDSAVYLCASSPTDSGGYTFGSGTRLTVV.

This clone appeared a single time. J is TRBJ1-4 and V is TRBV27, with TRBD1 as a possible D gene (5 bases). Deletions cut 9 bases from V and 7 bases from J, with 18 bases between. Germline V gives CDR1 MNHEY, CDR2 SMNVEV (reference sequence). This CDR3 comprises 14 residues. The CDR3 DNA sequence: TGTGCCAGTTCTTCAGGGATAGTTCGTGAAAAACTGTTTTTT. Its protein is CASSSGIVREKLFF.

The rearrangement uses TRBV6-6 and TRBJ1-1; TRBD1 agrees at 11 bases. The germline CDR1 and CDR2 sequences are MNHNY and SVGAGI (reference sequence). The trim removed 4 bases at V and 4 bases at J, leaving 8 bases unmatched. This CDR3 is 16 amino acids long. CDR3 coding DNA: TGTGCCAGCAGTTGGGGACAGGGGGGATCGGGCACTGAAGCTTTCTTT. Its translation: CASSWGQGGSGTEAFF.

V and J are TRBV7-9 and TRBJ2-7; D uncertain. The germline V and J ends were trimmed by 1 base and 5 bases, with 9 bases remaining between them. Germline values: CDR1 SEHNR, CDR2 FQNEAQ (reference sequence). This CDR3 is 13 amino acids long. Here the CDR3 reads CASSLGGSNEQYF. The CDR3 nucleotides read TGTGCCAGCAGCTTAGGGGGTTCTAACGAGCAGTACTTC.

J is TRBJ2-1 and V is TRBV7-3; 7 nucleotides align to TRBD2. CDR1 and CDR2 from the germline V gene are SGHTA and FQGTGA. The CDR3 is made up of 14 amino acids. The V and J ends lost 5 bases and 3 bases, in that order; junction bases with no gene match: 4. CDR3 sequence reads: CASSLGLDYNEQFF. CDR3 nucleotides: TGTGCCAGCAGCCTAGGACTAGACTACAATGAGCAGTTCTTC.

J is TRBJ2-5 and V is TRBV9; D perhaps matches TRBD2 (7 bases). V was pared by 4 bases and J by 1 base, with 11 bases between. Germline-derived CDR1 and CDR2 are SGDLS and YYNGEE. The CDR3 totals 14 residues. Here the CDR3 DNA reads TGTGCCAGCAGCCAGCGGGACACCCAAGAGACCCAGTACTTC. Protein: CASSQRDTQETQYF.

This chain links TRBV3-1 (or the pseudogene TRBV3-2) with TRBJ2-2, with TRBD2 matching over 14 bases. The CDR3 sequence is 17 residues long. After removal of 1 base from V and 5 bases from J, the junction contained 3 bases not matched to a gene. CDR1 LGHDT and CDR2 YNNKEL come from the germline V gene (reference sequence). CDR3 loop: CASSQGLAGGRTGELFF. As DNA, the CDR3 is TGTGCCAGCAGCCAAGGACTAGCGGGAGGGAGGACCGGGGAGCTGTTTTTT.

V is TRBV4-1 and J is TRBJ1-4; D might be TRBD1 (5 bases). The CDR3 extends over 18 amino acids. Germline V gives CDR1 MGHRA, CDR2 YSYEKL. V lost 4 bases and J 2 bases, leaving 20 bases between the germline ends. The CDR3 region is CASSRPQGPLLTNEKLFF. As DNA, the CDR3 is TGCGCCAGCAGCCGTCCCCAGGGACCCCTCCTGACTAATGAAAAACTGTTTTTT.

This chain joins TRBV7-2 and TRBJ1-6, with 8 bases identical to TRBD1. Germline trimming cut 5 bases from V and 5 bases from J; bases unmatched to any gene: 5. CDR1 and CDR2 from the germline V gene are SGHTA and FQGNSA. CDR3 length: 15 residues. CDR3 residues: CASSKGQGNNSPLHF. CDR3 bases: TGTGCCAGCAGCAAAGGACAGGGCAATAATTCACCCCTCCACTTT.

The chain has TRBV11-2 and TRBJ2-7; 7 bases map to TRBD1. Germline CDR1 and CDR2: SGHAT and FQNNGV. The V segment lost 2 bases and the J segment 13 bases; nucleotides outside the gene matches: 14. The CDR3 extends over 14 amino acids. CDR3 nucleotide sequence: TGTGCCAGCAGCTTAATTTCCGGACAGGCGATACTATACTTC. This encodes CASSLISGQAILYF.

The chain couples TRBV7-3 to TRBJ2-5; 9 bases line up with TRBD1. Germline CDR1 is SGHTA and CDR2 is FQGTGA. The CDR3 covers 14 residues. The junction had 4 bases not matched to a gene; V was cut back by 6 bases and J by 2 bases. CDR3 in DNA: TGTGCCAGCAGAAGGACAGGGGATCAAGAGACCCAGTACTTC. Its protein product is CASRRTGDQETQYF.

This chain's CDR3 is CAISTSGAYNEQFF. The CDR3 DNA reads TGTGCCATCAGCACTAGCGGAGCCTACAATGAGCAGTTCTTC. The chain joins TRBV10-3 to TRBJ2-1; 8 nucleotides match TRBD2. The germline gives CDR1 ENHRY, CDR2 SYGVKD. The CDR3 has 14 amino acids. Trimming at V came to 6 bases and at J to 2 bases, leaving 3 bases not matched to a gene.

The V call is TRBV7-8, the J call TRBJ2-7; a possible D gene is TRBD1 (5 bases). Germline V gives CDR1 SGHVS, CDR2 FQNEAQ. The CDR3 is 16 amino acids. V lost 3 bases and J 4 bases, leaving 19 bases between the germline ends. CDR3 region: CASSFITGVVHYEQYF. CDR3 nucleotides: TGTGCCAGCAGCTTTATAACAGGTGTGGTTCATTACGAGCAGTACTTC.

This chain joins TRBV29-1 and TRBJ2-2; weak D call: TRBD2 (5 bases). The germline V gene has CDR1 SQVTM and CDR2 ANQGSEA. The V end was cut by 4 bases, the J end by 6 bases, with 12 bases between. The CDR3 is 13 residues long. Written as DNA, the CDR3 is TGCAGCGTTGGGATTAGCGTGGCCGGGGAGCTGTTTTTT. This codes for CSVGISVAGELFF.

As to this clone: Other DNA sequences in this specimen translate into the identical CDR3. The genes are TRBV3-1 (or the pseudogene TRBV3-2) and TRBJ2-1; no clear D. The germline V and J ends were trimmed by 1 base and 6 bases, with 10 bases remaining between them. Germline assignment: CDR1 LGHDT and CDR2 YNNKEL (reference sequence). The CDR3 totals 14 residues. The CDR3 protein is CASSQGGGGNEQFF. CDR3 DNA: TGTGCCAGCAGCCAAGGAGGTGGCGGCAATGAGCAGTTCTTC.

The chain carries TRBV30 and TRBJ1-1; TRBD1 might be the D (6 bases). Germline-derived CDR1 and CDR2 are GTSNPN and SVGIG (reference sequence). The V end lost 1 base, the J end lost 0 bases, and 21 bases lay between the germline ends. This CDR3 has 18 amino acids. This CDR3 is CAWSDLLRARGLNTEAFF. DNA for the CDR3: TGTGCCTGGAGTGACCTCCTCCGGGCCAGGGGCTTGAACACTGAAGCTTTCTTT.

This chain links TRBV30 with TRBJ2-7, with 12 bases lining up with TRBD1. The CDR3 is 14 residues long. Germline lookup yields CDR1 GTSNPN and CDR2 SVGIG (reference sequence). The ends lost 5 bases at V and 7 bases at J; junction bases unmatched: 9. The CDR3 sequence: CAWDPGQGAGEQYF. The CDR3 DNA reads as TGTGCCTGGGACCCGGGACAGGGGGCAGGGGAGCAGTACTTC.